A single TCR beta chain is shown here with its context. The data are from a study of blood T cell repertoires in COVID-19. The germline V and J ends were trimmed by 0 bases and 1 base, with 14 bases remaining between them. In germline, CDR1 is PRHDT, CDR2 FYEKMQ (reference sequence). The CDR3 sequence is 17 residues long. The repertoire was sequenced with immunoSEQ multiplex PCR; TCRdb's copy has only in-frame clones and lacks some. The sample holds tens of thousands of clones, roughly 87% seen once. The genes are TRBV13 and TRBJ2-3; D possibly corresponds to TRBD1 (6 bases). This clonotype was sampled from a man aged 45-65 years with active or convalescent COVID-19. What was sequenced was peripheral blood. The CDR3 nucleotides are TGTGCCAGCAGCTTAGGTGCTGGGGGCTACGGCACAGATACGCAGTATTTT. This codes for CASSLGAGGYGTDTQYF.